This T cell receptor beta chain emerged from a study of shared clonotypes between healthy human individuals. V dropped 2 bases and J dropped 5 bases, with 10 bases sitting between them. CDR1 and CDR2 from the germline V gene are SGHAT and FQNNGV. This CDR3 has 13 residues. None of the donors, who were healthy HIV-negative adults, had recently had acute infections or vaccinations. The CD4+ fraction was divided into a CD45RA+ naive subset and a CD45RA-negative memory subset. Study-wide findings and caveats: Naive subsets generally exceeded memory subsets in estimated richness.

As for this clone: Its cognate antigen is unknown.

Deep was the level at which the assay was run. Generated by immunoSEQ multiplex PCR, the TCRdb table keeps only in-frame clones and is missing some. The sample includes under 1,900,000 clones, roughly 98.5% of them seen just once. The sample taken for sequencing was naive CD4+ T cells sorted from blood. Subset denoted: CD45RA+ positively selected. The chain uses TRBV11-2 and TRBJ2-7; D not certain. The TCR comes from a man under 40 in good health. CDR3 sequence (DNA): TGTGCCAGCAGCTTATTCCCAGGTAACGAGCAGTACTTC. This gives the protein CASSLFPGNEQYF.